The 6 T cell receptor beta chains below were found in one sample sequenced in a study of T cell responses to AZD1222 COVID-19 vaccine. The repertoire was sequenced with immunoSEQ multiplex PCR; TCRdb's copy has only in-frame clones and lacks some. Seen here are 150,000 to 200,000 clones, 80% to 95% observed once, and the top ten hold 1.6%. Material: peripheral blood, obtained on day 0 of AZD1222 vaccination. These TCRs come from an adult in good health.

This chain links TRBV4-1 with TRBJ1-4; D is undetermined. The length of the CDR3 is 13 residues. Trimming took off 3 bases at V and 7 bases at J, with 9 bases between the two ends. Germline-derived CDR1 and CDR2 are MGHRA and YSYEKL. The CDR3 sequence: CASSQNTGEKLFF. The CDR3 region has the DNA TGCGCCAGCAGCCAGAATACGGGTGAAAAACTGTTTTTT.

The CDR3 spells CASSPRGWGYTF. CDR3 DNA sequence: TGTGCCAGCTCACCCAGGGGTTGGGGCTACACCTTC. This chain links TRBV18 with TRBJ1-2, with a tentative D call TRBD1 (6 bases). V gave up 3 bases and J gave up 8 bases, with 10 bases separating them. The CDR3 length is 12 residues. CDR1 is KGHSH, CDR2 LQKENI, per germline.

The sample holds a few counts of this clone. The V call is TRBV3-1 (or the pseudogene TRBV3-2), the J call TRBJ2-5; 7 bases match TRBD2. Germline lookup yields CDR1 LGHDT and CDR2 YNNKEL (reference sequence). V trimming: 4 bases; J trimming: 7 bases; junction bases outside the gene matches: 15. The CDR3 totals 16 residues. CDR3 sequence reads: CASSPIRRELLRTQYF. DNA of the CDR3: TGTGCCAGCAGCCCTATTAGGCGGGAGCTACTCAGGACCCAGTACTTC.

The gene calls are TRBV9 and TRBJ2-7, with D possibly matching TRBD1 (6 bases). Germline-derived CDR1 and CDR2 are SGDLS and YYNGEE. The V end lost 2 bases, the J end lost 0 bases, and 12 bases lay between the germline ends. This CDR3 is built from 15 residues. The CDR3 bases are TGTGCCAGCAGCGTGGGGGCGTCCCACTCCTACGAGCAGTACTTC. Its translation is CASSVGASHSYEQYF.

This clone occurred a few times. The CDR3 sequence: CASSYERGGGKLFF. For the CDR3, the DNA is TGTGCCAGCAGTTACGAGAGGGGGGGCGGAAAACTGTTTTTT. This chain uses TRBV6-5 with TRBJ1-4, with D possibly being TRBD1 (6 bases). CDR1 MNHEY and CDR2 SVGAGI come from the germline V gene. V was shortened by 2 bases and J by 10 bases, with 14 bases between the two germline ends. This CDR3 region has 14 residues.

The V call is TRBV7-9, the J call TRBJ1-5, with TRBD1 matching 7 bases. V dropped 5 bases and J dropped 3; count of bases not matched to a gene: 10. CDR1 and CDR2 from the germline V gene are SEHNR and FQNEAQ (reference sequence). The CDR3 totals 16 residues. This CDR3 reads CASSNRQGAPNQPQHF. CDR3 DNA sequence: TGTGCCAGCAGCAACAGACAGGGCGCCCCCAATCAGCCCCAGCATTTT.